Ten or more counts support the clone carrying this T cell receptor beta chain. The record originates from a study of CD8+CD57+ T cells in acquired aplastic anemia. On the study more broadly: Healthy donors averaged about 10 million reads for CD4+ cells.

Genomic DNA templated the TCR beta VDJ and CDR3 profiling. TCRdb fed the reads into MiXCR, producing one record per CDR3 protein. The sample records about 130,000 distinct CDR3 sequences, 35% to 50% being singletons. After removal of 5 bases from V and 6 bases from J, the junction contained 4 bases not matched to a gene. The V gene's germline CDR1 is SGHRS and CDR2 YFSETQ. The CDR3 contains 13 residues. Specimen: sorted CD4+, CD8+, or CD8+CD57+ T cells (not recorded which) from PBMCs. The receptor was derived from a human donor in good health, serving as a control. V and J are TRBV5-1 and TRBJ1-2; TRBD1 agrees at 10 bases. The CDR3 reads CASRGTGDNGYTF. The CDR3 DNA reads TGCGCCAGCAGGGGGACAGGGGACAATGGCTACACCTTC.